The source of this T cell receptor (beta chain) is a study of blood T cell repertoires in COVID-19 (dated by TCRdb to 2019 to 2021). General notes on the study: Samples from collaborators originated in the United States, Italy and Spain and spanned both the acute and convalescent phases of COVID-19. The samples were drawn from two sources: the first 160 participants of the ongoing ImmuneRACE study, and some 1,300 subjects contributed by 6 global collaborators. Sample metadata almost always included a de-identified subject ID, COVID-19 status, age in years and sex. The prospective study material was composed of cDNA or gDNA derived from T cells, B-cell-depleted T cells, or PBMCs. Subjects who had been exposed to COVID-19, were actively infected with it, or had recovered from it provided the deeply sampled blood TCRbeta repertoires that made up the dataset. The repertoires were made available in a free public database intended to serve as a resource for research on the immune response to SARS-CoV-2. Where available, HLA class I and class II types were obtained from metadata supplied by the sample provider rather than from assay-based typing. Broader findings and caveats from the paper: The amount of clinical and demographic metadata varied by source and participant and was provided uncurated.

TCRbeta CDR3 regions were amplified from genomic DNA by means of the immunoSEQ Assay, a bias-controlled multiplex PCR. In the source study's methods: Nucleated cell counts per sample were estimated from amplification of reference gene primers within the assay. To quantify the absolute abundance of each unique TCRbeta CDR3 rearrangement, sequence reads were collapsed and filtered. For each sample, productive Simpson clonality was calculated by taking the square root of Simpson's diversity index across productive rearrangements. This is the immuneACCESS table as TCRdb keeps it, with only in-frame sequences that have V and J called. A part of the clones is gone; compared with another copy, unresolved V genes explain less than half, and the rest is unexplained. D and trimming were read from the DNA, whereas the V and J calls and clone size are those reported in that table. The sample table contains approximately 160,000 clones; only one count was recorded for more than 85% of them. The ten largest clones represent 0.55% to 0.6% of the sample.

One collaborating source in Seattle enrolled patients during active infection and followed them longitudinally through the course of disease. Whole blood was collected in K2EDTA tubes by collaborating institutions according to the institutions' own protocols. For TCRbeta analysis, collaborators shipped samples as frozen whole blood, isolated PBMCs, or DNA extracted from either of those sample types. Concerning this clone: Its recognized antigen is unknown. No base-level quality is on record; no much larger clone is a single base apart.

Cut back by 8 bases and 4 bases, the V and J ends lie 16 bases apart. The CDR3 holds 13 amino acids from the cysteine to the phenylalanine. Just the 39-base CDR3 DNA is kept, in frame starting at base 1. CDR1 SQVTM and CDR2 ANQGSEA were looked up in the germline V gene. The receptor comes from a man between 60 and 75 years old with COVID-19, enrolled during active disease. Source material: peripheral blood. The rearranged chain carries TRBV29-1 and TRBJ2-3; TRBD2 is a possible D gene, resting on 6 matching bases. Read as DNA, the sequence is TGCAGCCCCCTCCTACTAGCCCCAGATACGCAGTATTTT. Protein translation: CSPLLLAPDTQYF.